The T cell receptor beta chain described here comes from a study of CD4 T cells in lung cancer (dated by TCRdb to about 2019). Regarding the complete study: In the study, blood T cells of NSCLC patients were screened for responses to candidate mutation-encoded neoepitopes, and neoantigen-specific CD4+ T-cell clones and TCRs were isolated. A few patients undergoing curative-intent resections for stage I-III non-small cell lung cancer provided the tumor and non-adjacent lung tissue. The patients who underwent resection had lung adenocarcinoma or squamous cell carcinoma, were aged 60 to 69 when blood was donated, and were mostly former smokers. Treatments received by the patients before blood donation included platinum chemotherapy, and some patients received nivolumab or pembrolizumab. TCRB deep sequencing tracked the frequency of neoantigen-specific clonotypes in tumor resections, non-adjacent lung and cultured T-cell products.

From the same resection, non-adjacent lung tissue was collected as far as possible from the malignant lesion, at a distance of at least 3 cm. Concerning this clone: What antigen it recognizes has not been identified. No base-level quality is on record; no much larger clone is a single base apart.

The library was prepared using the immunoSEQ multiplex PCR assay. DNA was isolated with Qiagen DNeasy or QIAamp micro DNA kits and TCRB sequenced with the Adaptive Biotechnology human TCRB sequencing kit. Sequencing of TCRB libraries was performed on an Illumina MiSeq. The authors' pipeline ran thus. TCRB sequence data were analyzed with the kit provider's software, and tumor enrichment of clonotype templates was tested with Fisher's exact test. The clones in this table, taken by TCRdb from immuneACCESS, are in-frame only. Not every clone is retained; where verified, under half of the shortfall comes from an unresolved V gene, and the cause of the rest is unknown. V and J calls and clone size come straight from that table; D and trimming were deduced from the DNA. Here the sample has more than 9,000 clones; around three fifths occur a single time. The top ten constitute 15% to 17% of the sample.

The V end loses 2 bases and the J end loses 2 bases, and a stretch of 16 bases separates them. The CDR3 goes from the cysteine to the phenylalanine over 17 residues. Of all the DNA, just the CDR3 is kept, 51 bases in frame from base 1. Per the germline V gene, SGHVS is the CDR1 and FQNEAQ is the CDR2. Beyond this particular receptor, the publication reports: Rather than memory responses to the cancer, some blood-derived responses might reflect cross-reactivity or in vitro priming of naive T cells.

Sequenced: normal lung tissue taken away from the tumor. The receptor's source is a man aged 60 to 75 with non-small cell lung cancer. The rearranged segments are TRBV7-8 and TRBJ1-5; TRBD1 is a possible D gene, resting on 6 matching bases. The sequence in DNA is TGTGCCAGCAGCTTAAGGGGGTGGCAGGGAGGCAATCAGCCCCAGCATTTT. Its amino acids are CASSLRGWQGGNQPQHF.